This T cell receptor (beta chain) originates from a study of regulatory T cells in long-lasting Graves disease. Study outcomes and limitations: Public clonotype sharing was higher in persistent than newly diagnosed patients. TRBV28, TRBJ1-2 and TRBJ2-5 were segments that persistent disease favored.

CDR3-region Arm-PCR and iRepertoire HTBI primers produced the TCR beta libraries. In the original processing: Across samples, about 56 TRBV and 12 to 15 TRBJ segments were found. One entry per CDR3 protein results from TCRdb running MiXCR on the multiplex PCR reads. What appears here as the V and J calls and clone size reflects TCRdb's work, not the paper's. The table records a few hundred thousand distinct CDR3 sequences, around 16% of them present only once. Stated time point: newly diagnosed GD, antithyroid drugs for less than 3 months. PBMC RNA was the source of the TCR library. Regarding this clonotype: What it binds is not known.

Germline assignment: CDR1 MNHEY and CDR2 SMNVEV (reference sequence). V lost 6 bases to trimming and J lost 1 base, with 13 bases between them. This CDR3 has 15 residues. The same data also went into a second study, on T cells in Graves' hyperthyroidism and ophthalmopathy. This second study says: Within blood appeared most thyroid clonotypes that had expanded above 0.001.

Sequencing was performed on peripheral blood mononuclear cells (PBMCs), taken at new diagnosis, from a patient treated with antithyroid drugs. The chain joins TRBV27 to TRBJ1-5; D gene uncertain. The source is a woman aged 18-30 years with Graves disease. DNA of the CDR3: TGTGCCAGCAGCTCAGGATTTCTGAGCAATCAGCCCCAGCATTTT. This encodes CASSSGFLSNQPQHF.